Each of the 4 T cell receptor beta chains below was sequenced from the same sample in a study of glioma-infiltrating T cells after dendritic cell vaccination. The sample's time point: after dendritic cell vaccination, including at tumor progression/relapse. Libraries were prepared by immunoSEQ multiplex PCR; TCRdb keeps only in-frame clonotypes and omits some of them. The sample consists of over 75,000 clones, about 81% of them appearing once. The specimen was blood, collected after dendritic cell vaccination. These receptors all come from a human donor with glioblastoma.

The chain combines TRBV6-5 with TRBJ1-4, with TRBD1 identical over 8 bases. CDR3 length: 16 residues. The trim removed 1 base at V and 7 bases at J, leaving 8 bases unmatched. Per the germline V gene, CDR1 is MNHEY and CDR2 is SVGAGI. DNA of the CDR3: TGTGCCAGCAGTTACTTCCAGGGGGCAGGGACTGAAAAACTGTTTTTT. Its translation is CASSYFQGAGTEKLFF.

The chain carries TRBV18 and TRBJ1-2, with D possibly TRBD1 on 5 matching bases. Germline V gene data show CDR1 as KGHSH and CDR2 as LQKENI. This CDR3 is built from 13 residues. V was trimmed by 3 bases and J by 4 bases, leaving 9 bases between them. CDR3 residues: CASSPGGTYGYTF. The CDR3 bases are TGTGCCAGCTCACCGGGAGGGACCTATGGCTACACCTTC.

The chain employs TRBV7-9 and TRBJ1-3, with D possibly matching TRBD1 (6 bases). V lost 3 bases and J lost 2, with 8 bases in between. Germline CDR1 reads SEHNR; CDR2 reads FQNEAQ (reference sequence). The CDR3 loop spans 14 amino acids. The CDR3, as DNA: TGTGCCAGCAGCTTTACAGGGACTGGAAACACCATATATTTT. This encodes CASSFTGTGNTIYF.

This clone was seen a single time. The chain uses TRBV29-1 and TRBJ2-1; 7 bases agree with TRBD1. With V trimmed by 6 bases and J by 10 bases, 15 bases remained unmatched. CDR1 and CDR2 (germline): SQVTM, ANQGSEA. The CDR3 length is 14 residues. CDR3 in amino acids: CSVGNRGKDAEQFF. CDR3 sequence (DNA): TGCAGCGTCGGAAACAGGGGTAAGGACGCGGAGCAGTTCTTC.